The source of this T cell receptor (beta chain) is a study of metastatic and nonmetastatic thyroid tumors. At the level of the study: The comparison covered peripheral blood and tumor or nodule tissue in malignant and benign thyroid patients. Findings and limits, study-wide: A significant increase in TCR beta diversity was reportedly seen in malignant thyroid tumors relative to benign nodules, in blood and tumor.

Original processing methods: Building a distant-metastasis classifier for papillary thyroid cancer drew on CDR3 differences across clinicopathological groups. TCRdb called clones again from the PCR reads with MiXCR. V and J calls and clone size were set by TCRdb, not the authors. Of about 6,700 clones in the sample, around 30% were seen once. This clone was observed a handful of times. Its target is not known. Germline V gene lookup returns CDR1 ENHRY and CDR2 SYGVKD. This CDR3 has 16 residues. The V end lost 2 bases, the J end lost 6 bases, and 16 bases lay between the germline ends. Thyroid surgery took place with no prior treatment in any patient.

Input material: adjacent normal tissue. This clonotype was sampled from a female donor with papillary thyroid cancer or a benign thyroid nodule (not recorded which). Some clones in this sample may be carry-over from other donors' samples. V is TRBV10-3 and J is TRBJ2-2, with D possibly called TRBD1 or TRBD2 (5 bases each). In DNA, the CDR3 is TGTGCCATCAGTGAGCTGCTAACGGGGCGGGCCGGGGAGCTGTTTTTT. Amino acids: CAISELLTGRAGELFF.